The rows below give T cell receptor beta chains drawn from one sample of a study of vaccination effects on CD4 cells after COVID-19. Profiled with immunoSEQ multiplex PCR; TCRdb holds only in-frame clones, not every one. The table records approximately 38,000 clones, 65% to 75% of them present only once. These receptors have no identified antigens. The sample here was CD4+ T cells from PBMCs cultured without peptide, taken after COVID-19 vaccination. Source of these receptors: a human donor who received a COVID-19 vaccine. CDR3s include the opening cysteine and the closing phenylalanine or tryptophan. D genes are given only for firm matches. For some rows the clone size is stated as once, few or many, or as a class when expanded; others skip it.

j_call cdr3_length v_call clone_size d_call cdr3_aa cdr3_nt
TRBJ2-3 13 TRBV5-4 . . CASSFQGTDTQYF TGTGCCAGCAGCTTCCAGGGCACAGATACGCAGTATTTT
TRBJ1-1 13 TRBV28 once . CASSPGDGLEAFF TGTGCCAGCAGTCCGGGGGACGGGCTGGAAGCTTTCTTT
TRBJ1-6 15 TRBV3-1/TRBV3-2 . . CASSQGGQLNSPLHF TGTGCCAGCAGCCAAGGAGGTCAGCTGAATTCACCCCTCCACTTT
TRBJ1-4 16 TRBV18 . . CASSPFMAGSNEKLFF TGTGCCAGCTCACCATTCATGGCAGGGAGTAATGAAAAACTGTTTTTT
TRBJ2-1 12 TRBV9 . . CASSVGNNEQFF TGTGCCAGCAGCGTAGGAAACAATGAGCAGTTCTTC
TRBJ2-1 17 TRBV6-2/TRBV6-3 . . CASSPPPTGRPGNEQFF TGTGCCAGCAGTCCACCTCCCACCGGGAGACCTGGCAATGAGCAGTTCTTC
TRBJ1-4 13 TRBV25-1 . TRBD1 CASRGQGHEKLFF TGTGCCAGCAGGGGACAGGGTCATGAAAAACTGTTTTTT
TRBJ1-1 14 TRBV3-1/TRBV3-2 . . CASSQDASNTEAFF TGTGCCAGCAGCCAAGATGCATCGAACACTGAAGCTTTCTTT
TRBJ1-2 16 TRBV5-4 few . CASSPPGSPAMRGYTF TGTGCCAGCAGCCCCCCAGGGTCGCCCGCTATGCGGGGCTACACCTTC
TRBJ2-7 15 TRBV6-1 . . CASSELGSSSYEQYF TGTGCCAGCAGTGAATTGGGCAGTTCCTCCTACGAGCAGTACTTC
TRBJ1-5 15 TRBV23-1 . TRBD1 CASSHRGQGNQPQHF TGCGCCAGCAGTCACCGCGGACAGGGCAATCAGCCCCAGCATTTT
TRBJ1-5 14 TRBV3-1/TRBV3-2 . TRBD1 CASRQTGDNQPQHF TGTGCCAGCAGACAAACAGGGGATAATCAGCCCCAGCATTTT